The T cell receptor (beta chain) under discussion was sequenced for a study of T cells in Graves' hyperthyroidism and ophthalmopathy. What was amplified from RNA transcripts were TCR beta CDR3 regions. TCR CDR3 underwent first-round RT-PCR with the HTBI primer set. Each CDR3 protein gets one entry after TCRdb re-called the multiplex PCR reads with MiXCR. The table shows fewer than 650,000 distinct CDR3 sequences, with 11% to 15% occurring only once. Germline V gene sequence: CDR1 SGHRS, CDR2 YFSETQ. The CDR3 spans 15 residues. With 3 bases clipped from V and 7 bases from J, the junction kept 8 bases outside the gene matches.

The source is a woman aged 40-49 years with Graves' hyperthyroidism. This rearrangement joins TRBV5-1 to TRBJ2-1; 9 nucleotides line up with TRBD1. Source material: blood. The CDR3 bases are TGCGCCAGCAGCTCCGGGACAGGGCGACGGAATGAGCAGTTCTTC. This translates into CASSSGTGRRNEQFF.